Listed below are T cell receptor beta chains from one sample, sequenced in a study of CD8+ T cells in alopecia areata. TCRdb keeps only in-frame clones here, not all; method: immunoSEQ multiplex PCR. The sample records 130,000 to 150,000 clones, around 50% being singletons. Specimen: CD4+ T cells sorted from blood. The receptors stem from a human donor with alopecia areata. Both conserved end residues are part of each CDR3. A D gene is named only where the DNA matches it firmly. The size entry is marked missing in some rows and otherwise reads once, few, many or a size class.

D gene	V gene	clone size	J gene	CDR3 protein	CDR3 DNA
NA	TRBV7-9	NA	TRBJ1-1	CASSLEPPGLGAFF	TGTGCCAGCAGCTTAGAGCCCCCTGGGTTGGGAGCTTTCTTT
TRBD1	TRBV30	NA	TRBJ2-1	CAWKGQGSNEQFF	TGTGCCTGGAAGGGACAGGGAAGCAATGAGCAGTTCTTC
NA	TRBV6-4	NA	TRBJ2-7	CASSDGGDRYEQYF	TGTGCCAGCAGTGACGGGGGAGATCGCTACGAGCAGTACTTC
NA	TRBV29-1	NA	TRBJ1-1	CSGGNTEAFF	TGCAGTGGGGGGAACACTGAAGCTTTCTTT
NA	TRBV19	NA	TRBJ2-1	CASRSRFNEQFF	TGTGCCAGTAGGTCCCGTTTTAATGAGCAGTTCTTC
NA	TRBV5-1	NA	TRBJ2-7	CASSGNRVYEQYF	TGCGCCAGCAGCGGAAACAGGGTGTACGAGCAGTACTTC
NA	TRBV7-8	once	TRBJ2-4	CASSLAPDRRAKNIQYF	TGTGCCAGCAGCTTAGCCCCGGACAGACGAGCCAAAAACATTCAGTACTTC
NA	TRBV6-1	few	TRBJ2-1	CASRRNEQFF	TGTGCCAGCAGGCGGAATGAGCAGTTCTTC
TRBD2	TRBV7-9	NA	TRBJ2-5	CASSAGLGITETQYF	TGTGCCAGCAGCGCGGGACTAGGGATTACAGAGACCCAGTACTTC
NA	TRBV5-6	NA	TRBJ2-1	CASSLDSRKQFF	TGTGCCAGCAGCCTCGACAGCAGGAAGCAGTTCTTC
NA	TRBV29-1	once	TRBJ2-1	CSIEAGSRNEQFF	TGCAGCATTGAGGCAGGGAGTAGGAATGAGCAGTTCTTC
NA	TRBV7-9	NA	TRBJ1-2	CASSFARVTGGYTF	TGTGCCAGCAGCTTCGCTCGGGTTACAGGAGGCTACACCTTC
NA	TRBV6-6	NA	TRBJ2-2	CASSYPQGPNTGELFF	TGTGCCAGCAGTTACCCCCAGGGTCCGAACACCGGGGAGCTGTTTTTT